Below, 11 T cell receptor beta chains from the same sample are listed, as sequenced in a study of cytomegalovirus exposure and HLA in healthy donors. Primers included in the PCR were 60 Vbeta and 13 Jbeta primers. Measured with immunoSEQ multiplex PCR; TCRdb has only the in-frame clones, and not every one. Here the sample spans 150,000 to 200,000 clones, around 79% being singletons. Material: PBMCs. These receptors originate from a female donor in good health and CMV-seronegative.

This rearrangement joins TRBV15 to TRBJ2-1; 11 bases fit TRBD2. The junction had 14 bases not matched to a gene; V was cut back by 1 base and J by 9 bases. This CDR3 comprises 18 residues. In germline, CDR1 is LNHNV, CDR2 YYDKDF (reference sequence). DNA of the CDR3: TGTGCCACCAGCAGAGCTCGGGGGTTTAGCGGGAGGGCAGGTGAGCAGTTCTTC. This encodes CATSRARGFSGRAGEQFF.

The chain recombines TRBV7-2 with TRBJ2-7; TRBD2 agrees at 12 bases. Germline-derived CDR1 and CDR2 are SGHTA and FQGNSA. The CDR3 totals 15 residues. After removal of 3 bases from V and 5 bases from J, the junction contained 5 bases not matched to a gene. In nucleotides, the CDR3 is TGTGCCAGCAGCTTCCTAGCGGGAGGGCCCGACGAGCAGTACTTC. Protein: CASSFLAGGPDEQYF.

The chain is built from TRBV2 and TRBJ1-2; possibly TRBD1 for D (5 bases). The CDR3 sequence is 13 residues long. Germline loops: CDR1 SNHLY, CDR2 FYNNEI. Trimming took off 5 bases at V and 4 bases at J, with 11 bases between the two ends. The CDR3 spells CASSRGEGYGYTF. The CDR3 nucleotides read TGTGCCAGCAGTCGGGGGGAAGGCTATGGCTACACCTTC.

V is TRBV4-1 and J is TRBJ2-3, with TRBD1 matching 7 bases. Germline V gene sequence: CDR1 MGHRA, CDR2 YSYEKL. The CDR3 sequence is 16 residues long. Trimming cost V 0 bases and J 3 bases; bases outside gene matches: 6. Here the CDR3 reads CASSQDPGQLTDTQYF. For the CDR3, the DNA is TGCGCCAGCAGCCAAGATCCGGGACAGTTGACAGATACGCAGTATTTT.

This clone was counted a few times. The chain joins TRBV7-3 to TRBJ2-2, with 7 bases that match TRBD2. Germline V gene data show CDR1 as SGHTA and CDR2 as FQGTGA. After removal of 3 bases from V and 5 bases from J, the junction contained 6 bases not matched to a gene. This CDR3 region has 15 residues. CDR3 in amino acids: CASSFTAGETGELFF. Here the CDR3 DNA reads TGTGCCAGCAGCTTCACCGCGGGAGAGACCGGGGAGCTGTTTTTT.

This chain links TRBV10-3 with TRBJ1-6; D ambiguous. The CDR3 has 14 amino acids. V lost 0 bases and J 7 bases, leaving 7 bases between the germline ends. In germline, CDR1 is ENHRY, CDR2 SYGVKD. Here the CDR3 DNA reads TGTGCCATCAGTGAGTCCCCCCCGAATTCACCCCTCCACTTT. Protein sequence: CAISESPPNSPLHF.

This CDR3 is CASSQGTTDTQYF. The CDR3 nucleotides read TGCGCCAGCAGCCAAGGGACAACAGATACGCAGTATTTT. The V gene is TRBV4-3, the J gene TRBJ2-3; D may be TRBD1 (5 bases). The CDR3 extends over 13 amino acids. From germline, CDR1 is LGHNA and CDR2 YSLEER. V was pared by 1 base and J by 3 bases, with 5 bases between.

The J gene is TRBJ1-1, the V gene TRBV11-2, with a tentative D call TRBD1 (5 bases). CDR3 length equals 16 residues. V was trimmed by 4 bases and J by 2 bases, leaving 17 bases between them. CDR1 and CDR2 from the germline V gene are SGHAT and FQNNGV. Here the CDR3 reads CASSSFHGGGNTEAFF. CDR3 nucleotides: TGTGCCAGCAGCTCCTTCCATGGGGGAGGTAACACTGAAGCTTTCTTT. Filled out from reference TRBV11-2 and TRBJ1-1, the complete variable domain reads EAGVAQSPRYKIIEKRQSVAFWCNPISGHATLYWYQQILGQGPKLLIQFQNNGVVDDSQLPKDRFSAERLKGVDSTLKIQPAKLEDSAVYLCASSSFHGGGNTEAFFGQGTRLTVV.

To note about this clone: No conserved phenylalanine or tryptophan is present at the end of the CDR3, so a read error is the likely explanation. It is unclear where the CDR3 begins or ends on the DNA, so no DNA is shown, and the CDR3 is as TCRdb lists it. The V gene is TRBV2, the J gene TRBJ2-7; TRBD2 was called by the table and not checked on the DNA. The V gene's germline CDR1 is SNHLY and CDR2 FYNNEI. Including both end residues, the CDR3 is 11 amino acids long. CDR3 residues: CASSERRDAPL.

In this sample, this clone turned up a few times. This chain joins TRBV7-2 and TRBJ1-2; D is unresolved. Germline-derived CDR1 and CDR2 are SGHTA and FQGNSA. Deletions cut 5 bases from V and 1 base from J, with 8 bases between. This CDR3 region has 13 residues. CDR3 DNA sequence: TGTGCCAGCAGCCCCCGGGTTAACTATGGCTACACCTTC. This sequence encodes CASSPRVNYGYTF.

The gene calls are TRBV28 and TRBJ1-2; 9 bases line up with TRBD1. V was clipped by 6 bases and J by 4 bases; unmatched bases: 9. This CDR3 is 15 amino acids long. Germline CDR1 is MDHEN and CDR2 is SYDVKM. CDR3 nucleotides: TGTGCCAGCAGGGGCGGGACAGGGCCGTCCTATGGCTACACCTTC. Its translation: CASRGGTGPSYGYTF.